The 4 T cell receptor beta chains presented below share a single source sample, sequenced in a study of CD8 T cells in ankylosing spondylitis. One entry per CDR3 protein results from TCRdb running MiXCR on the 5' RACE reads. The table includes around 90,000 distinct CDR3 sequences, under 30% detected once. Sequenced material: blood, either unsorted or a sorted T cell fraction (not recorded which). The receptors derive from a male donor with ankylosing spondylitis or in good health (not recorded which).

The J gene is TRBJ1-4, the V gene TRBV5-1; possible D gene TRBD1, 5 bases. The CDR3 consists of 12 residues. Germline V lookup: CDR1 SGHRS, CDR2 YFSETQ. The V and J ends lost 4 bases and 7 bases respectively, with 8 bases between them. This CDR3 is CASSRDFEKLFF. CDR3 bases: TGCGCCAGCAGCCGGGACTTTGAAAAACTGTTTTTT.

The rearrangement joins TRBV7-9 to TRBJ2-5; D remains ambiguous. The CDR3 runs to 14 residues. Deletions cut 6 bases from V and 1 base from J, with 12 bases between. Per germline, CDR1 SEHNR and CDR2 FQNEAQ (reference sequence). The CDR3: CASRRLAAQETQYF. CDR3 DNA: TGTGCCAGCAGACGACTGGCAGCCCAAGAGACCCAGTACTTC.

The chain couples TRBV3-1 to TRBJ2-1; a possible D gene is TRBD2 (7 bases). V was trimmed by 4 bases and J by 9 bases, leaving 16 bases between them. Germline V gives CDR1 LGHDT, CDR2 YNNKEL (reference sequence). The CDR3 is 14 amino acids. The CDR3: CASSRSGLGGEQFF. The CDR3, as DNA: TGTGCCAGCAGCCGATCAGGACTAGGGGGTGAGCAGTTCTTC.

This clonotype turned up a few times. This sequence joins TRBV9 and TRBJ2-2; no clear D. Germline V lookup: CDR1 SGDLS, CDR2 YYNGEE. The CDR3 extends over 12 amino acids. V shed 0 bases and J shed 6 bases, with 3 bases lying between them. Here the CDR3 reads CASSVVPGELFF. The CDR3 DNA reads TGTGCCAGCAGCGTAGTCCCCGGGGAGCTGTTTTTT.